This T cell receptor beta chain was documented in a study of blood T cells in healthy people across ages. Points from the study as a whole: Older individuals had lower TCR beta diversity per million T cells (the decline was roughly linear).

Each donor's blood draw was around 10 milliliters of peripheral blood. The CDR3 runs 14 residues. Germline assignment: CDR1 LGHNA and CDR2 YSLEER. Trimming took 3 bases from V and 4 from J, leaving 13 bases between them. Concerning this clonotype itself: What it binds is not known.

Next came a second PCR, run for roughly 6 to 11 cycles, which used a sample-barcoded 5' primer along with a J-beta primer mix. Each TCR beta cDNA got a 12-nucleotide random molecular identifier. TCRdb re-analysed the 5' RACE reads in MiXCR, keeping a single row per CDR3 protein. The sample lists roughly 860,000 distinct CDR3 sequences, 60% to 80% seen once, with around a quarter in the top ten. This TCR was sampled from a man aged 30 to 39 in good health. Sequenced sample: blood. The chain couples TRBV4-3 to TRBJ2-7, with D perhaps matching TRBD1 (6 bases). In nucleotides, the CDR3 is TGCGCCAGCAGCCAGCAACCACAGGGATACGAGCAGTACTTC. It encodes CASSQQPQGYEQYF.